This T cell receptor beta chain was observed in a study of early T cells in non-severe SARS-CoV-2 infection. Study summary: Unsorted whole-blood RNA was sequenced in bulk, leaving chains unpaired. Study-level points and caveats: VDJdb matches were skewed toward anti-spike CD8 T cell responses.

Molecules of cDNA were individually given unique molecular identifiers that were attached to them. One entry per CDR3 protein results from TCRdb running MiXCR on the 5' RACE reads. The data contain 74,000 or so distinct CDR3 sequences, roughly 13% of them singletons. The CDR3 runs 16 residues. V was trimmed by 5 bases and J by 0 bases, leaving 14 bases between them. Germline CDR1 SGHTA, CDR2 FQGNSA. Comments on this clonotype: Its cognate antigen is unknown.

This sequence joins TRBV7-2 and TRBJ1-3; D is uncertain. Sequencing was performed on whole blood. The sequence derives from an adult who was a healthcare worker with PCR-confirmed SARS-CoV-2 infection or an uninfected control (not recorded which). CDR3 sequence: CASSPLAENSGNTIYF. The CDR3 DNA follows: TGTGCCAGCAGCCCCCTGGCAGAAAACTCTGGAAACACCATATATTTT. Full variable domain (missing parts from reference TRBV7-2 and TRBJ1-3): GAGVSQSPSNKVTEKGKDVELRCDPISGHTALYWYRQSLGQGLEFLIYFQGNSAPDKSGLPSDRFSAERTGGSVSTLTIQRTQQEDSAVYLCASSPLAENSGNTIYFGEGSWLTVV.